This TCR beta chain was recovered during a study of blood T cell dynamics during melanoma immunotherapy. Libraries were prepared by immunoSEQ multiplex PCR; TCRdb keeps only in-frame clonotypes and omits some of them. This sample has around 12,000 clones; 84% occur once, and the top ten carry more than 15%. This CDR3 spans 14 amino acids. The V end lost 7 bases, the J end lost 4 bases, and 16 bases lay between the germline ends. CDR1 is SGHTA, CDR2 FQGNSA, per germline. Time point noted: week 3, after first cycle of checkpoint inhibitor. This sequence was found in a human donor with melanoma. The genes are TRBV7-2 and TRBJ1-1; D call uncertain. The specimen was blood, collected from a patient treated with checkpoint blockade. The CDR3 nucleotides read TGTGCCAGCACCAATACGGGGTTCGGCACTGAAGCTTTCTTT. This encodes CASTNTGFGTEAFF.